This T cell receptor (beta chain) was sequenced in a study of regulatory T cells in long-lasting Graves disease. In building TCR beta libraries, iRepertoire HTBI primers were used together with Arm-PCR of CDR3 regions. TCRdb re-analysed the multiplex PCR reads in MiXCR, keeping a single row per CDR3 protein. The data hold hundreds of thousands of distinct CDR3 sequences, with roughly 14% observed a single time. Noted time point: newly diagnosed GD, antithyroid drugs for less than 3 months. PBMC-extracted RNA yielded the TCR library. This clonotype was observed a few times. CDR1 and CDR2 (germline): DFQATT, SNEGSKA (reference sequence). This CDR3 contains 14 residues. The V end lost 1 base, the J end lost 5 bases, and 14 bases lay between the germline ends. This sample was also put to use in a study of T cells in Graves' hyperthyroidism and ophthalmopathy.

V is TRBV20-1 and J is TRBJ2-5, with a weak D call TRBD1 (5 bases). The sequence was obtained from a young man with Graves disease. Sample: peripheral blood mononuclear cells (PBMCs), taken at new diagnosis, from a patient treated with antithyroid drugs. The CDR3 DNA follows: TGCAGTGCTAGAGTGGGCGGATGGGGCGAGACCCAGTACTTC. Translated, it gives CSARVGGWGETQYF.